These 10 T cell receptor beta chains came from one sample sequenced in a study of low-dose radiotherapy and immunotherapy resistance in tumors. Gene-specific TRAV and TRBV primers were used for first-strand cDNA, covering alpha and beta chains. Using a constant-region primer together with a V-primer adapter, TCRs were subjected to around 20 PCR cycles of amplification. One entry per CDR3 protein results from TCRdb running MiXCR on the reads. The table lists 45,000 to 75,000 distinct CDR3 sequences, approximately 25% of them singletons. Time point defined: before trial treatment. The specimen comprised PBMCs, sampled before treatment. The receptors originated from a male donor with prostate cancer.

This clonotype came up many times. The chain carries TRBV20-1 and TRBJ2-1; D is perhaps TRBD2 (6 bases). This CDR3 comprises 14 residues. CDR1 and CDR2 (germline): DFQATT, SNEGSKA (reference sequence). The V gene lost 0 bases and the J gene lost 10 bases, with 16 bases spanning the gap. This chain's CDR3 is CSARDLRRAQEQFF. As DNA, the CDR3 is TGCAGTGCTAGAGATCTCAGGAGGGCTCAAGAGCAGTTCTTC.

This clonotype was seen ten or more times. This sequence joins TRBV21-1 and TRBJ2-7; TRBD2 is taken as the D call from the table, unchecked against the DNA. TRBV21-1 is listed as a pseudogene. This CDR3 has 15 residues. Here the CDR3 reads CASSKGLAGNYEQYF. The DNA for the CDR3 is TGTGCCAGCAGCAAAGGACTAGCGGGAAACTACGAGCAGTACTTC.

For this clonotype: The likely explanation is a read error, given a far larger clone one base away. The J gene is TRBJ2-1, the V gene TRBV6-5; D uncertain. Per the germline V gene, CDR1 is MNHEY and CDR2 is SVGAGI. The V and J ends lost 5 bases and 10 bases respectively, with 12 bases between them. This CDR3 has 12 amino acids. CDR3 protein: CASSTEQNEQFF. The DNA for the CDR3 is TGTGCCAGCAGTACTGAACAGAACGAGCAGTTCTTC.

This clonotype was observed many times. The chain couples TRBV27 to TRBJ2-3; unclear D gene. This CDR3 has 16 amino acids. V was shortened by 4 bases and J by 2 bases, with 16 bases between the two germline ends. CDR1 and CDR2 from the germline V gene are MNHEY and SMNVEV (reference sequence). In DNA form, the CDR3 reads TGTGCCAGCAGTTCGGACCCTGGAAGGGCCACAGATACGCAGTATTTT. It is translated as CASSSDPGRATDTQYF.

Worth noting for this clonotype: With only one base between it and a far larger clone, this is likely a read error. In nucleotides, the CDR3 is TGTGCCAGCAGCTTATCGACTAGCGGGGCAGATACGCAGTATTTT. Its protein is CASSLSTSGADTQYF. J is TRBJ2-3 and V is TRBV13; 11 nucleotides match TRBD2. Losses at the gene ends were 2 bases for V and 4 bases for J; bases not matched to a gene: 2. Germline V gene sequence: CDR1 PRHDT, CDR2 FYEKMQ (reference sequence). The CDR3 spans 15 residues.

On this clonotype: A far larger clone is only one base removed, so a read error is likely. CDR3 bases: TGTGCCAGTTCAATTGGGCCAAATGAGCAGTACTTC. This gives the protein CASSIGPNEQYF. This chain joins TRBV6-2 or TRBV6-3 and TRBJ2-7; D ambiguous. The CDR3 loop spans 12 amino acids. V dropped 9 bases and J dropped 7 bases, with 16 bases sitting between them. The germline CDR1 and CDR2 sequences are MNHEY and SVGEGT.

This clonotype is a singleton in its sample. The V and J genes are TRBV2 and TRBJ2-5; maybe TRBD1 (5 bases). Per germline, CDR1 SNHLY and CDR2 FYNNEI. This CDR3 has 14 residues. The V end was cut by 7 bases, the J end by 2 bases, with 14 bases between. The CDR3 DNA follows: TGTGCCAGCAATGCGGTGAAGGGGCAAGAGACCCAGTACTTC. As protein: CASNAVKGQETQYF.

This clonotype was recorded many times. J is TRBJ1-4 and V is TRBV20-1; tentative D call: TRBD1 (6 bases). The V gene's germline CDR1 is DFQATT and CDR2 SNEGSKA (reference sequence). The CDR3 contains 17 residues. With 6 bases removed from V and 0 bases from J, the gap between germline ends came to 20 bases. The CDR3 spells CSAPARGRGATNEKLFF. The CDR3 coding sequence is TGCAGTGCCCCAGCCAGGGGCAGGGGTGCAACTAATGAAAAACTGTTTTTT.

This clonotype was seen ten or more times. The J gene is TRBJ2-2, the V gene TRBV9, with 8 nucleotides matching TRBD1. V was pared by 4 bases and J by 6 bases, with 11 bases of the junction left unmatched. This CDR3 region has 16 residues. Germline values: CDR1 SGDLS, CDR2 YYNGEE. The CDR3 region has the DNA TGTGCCAGCAGCCTAGGACAGGGTGGAATCTCCGGGGAGCTGTTTTTT. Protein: CASSLGQGGISGELFF. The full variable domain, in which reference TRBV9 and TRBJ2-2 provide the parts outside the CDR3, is DSGVTQTPKHLITATGQRVTLRCSPRSGDLSVYWYQQSLDQGLQFLIQYYNGEERAKGNILERFSAQQFPDLHSELNLSSLELGDSALYFCASSLGQGGISGELFFGEGSRLTVL.

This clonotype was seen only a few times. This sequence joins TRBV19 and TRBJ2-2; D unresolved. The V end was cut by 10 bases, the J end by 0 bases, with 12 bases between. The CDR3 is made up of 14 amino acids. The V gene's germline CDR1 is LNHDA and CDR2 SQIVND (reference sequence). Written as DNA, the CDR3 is TGTGCCACCCCTCGAGACTCGAACACCGGGGAGCTGTTTTTT. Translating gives CATPRDSNTGELFF.